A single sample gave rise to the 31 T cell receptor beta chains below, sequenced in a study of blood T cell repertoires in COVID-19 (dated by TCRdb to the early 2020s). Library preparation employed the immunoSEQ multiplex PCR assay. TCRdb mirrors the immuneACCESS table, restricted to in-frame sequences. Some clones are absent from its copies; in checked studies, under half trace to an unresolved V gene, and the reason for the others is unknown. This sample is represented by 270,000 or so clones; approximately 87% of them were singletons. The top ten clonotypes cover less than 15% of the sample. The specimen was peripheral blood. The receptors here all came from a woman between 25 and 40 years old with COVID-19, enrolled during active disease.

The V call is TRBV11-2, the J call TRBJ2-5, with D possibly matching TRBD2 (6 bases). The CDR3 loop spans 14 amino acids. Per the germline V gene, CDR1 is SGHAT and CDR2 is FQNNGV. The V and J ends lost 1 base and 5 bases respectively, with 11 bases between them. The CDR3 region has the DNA TGTGCCAGCAGCTTAGTCCGGGAGCGGGAGACCCAGTACTTC. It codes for CASSLVRERETQYF.

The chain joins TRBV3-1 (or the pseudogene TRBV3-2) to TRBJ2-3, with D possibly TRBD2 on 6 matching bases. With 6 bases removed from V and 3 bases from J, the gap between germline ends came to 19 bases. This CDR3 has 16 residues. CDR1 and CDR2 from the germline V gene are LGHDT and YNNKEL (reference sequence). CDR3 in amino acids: CASSHRTGVQTDTQYF. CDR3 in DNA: TGTGCCAGCAGTCACAGAACGGGGGTGCAAACAGATACGCAGTATTTT.

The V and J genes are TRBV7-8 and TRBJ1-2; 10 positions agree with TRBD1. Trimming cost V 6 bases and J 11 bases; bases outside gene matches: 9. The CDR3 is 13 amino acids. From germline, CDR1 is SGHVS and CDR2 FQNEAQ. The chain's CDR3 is CASSPIRDRGYTF. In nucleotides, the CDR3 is TGTGCCAGCAGTCCTATCCGGGACAGGGGTTACACCTTC.

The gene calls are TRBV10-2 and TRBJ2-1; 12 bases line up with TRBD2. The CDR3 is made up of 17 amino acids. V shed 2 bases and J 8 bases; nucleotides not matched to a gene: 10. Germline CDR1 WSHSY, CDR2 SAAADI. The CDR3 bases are TGCGCCAGCAGTGAGCCGAACCTAGCGGGGGGGCTCGATGAGCAGTTCTTC. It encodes CASSEPNLAGGLDEQFF.

Here the CDR3 reads CATSSPTDNYGYTF. The CDR3 bases are TGTGCCACCAGCAGCCCCACAGATAACTATGGCTACACCTTC. The J gene is TRBJ1-2, the V gene TRBV15; D is unclear. The CDR3 sequence is 14 residues long. Deletions cut 3 bases from V and 1 base from J, with 9 bases between. In germline, CDR1 is LNHNV, CDR2 YYDKDF (reference sequence).

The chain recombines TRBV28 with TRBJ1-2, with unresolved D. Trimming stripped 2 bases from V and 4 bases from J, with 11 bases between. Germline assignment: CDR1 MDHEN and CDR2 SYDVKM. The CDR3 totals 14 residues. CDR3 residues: CASSLEGIPYGYTF. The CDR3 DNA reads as TGTGCCAGCAGTTTAGAGGGTATCCCCTATGGCTACACCTTC.

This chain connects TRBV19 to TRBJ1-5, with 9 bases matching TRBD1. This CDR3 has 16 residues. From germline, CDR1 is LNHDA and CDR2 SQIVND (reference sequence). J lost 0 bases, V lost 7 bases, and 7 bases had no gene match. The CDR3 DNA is TGTGCCAGTACCAAGGGACAGGGTAATAGCAATCAGCCCCAGCATTTT. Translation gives CASTKGQGNSNQPQHF. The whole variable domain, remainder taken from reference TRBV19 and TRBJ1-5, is DGGITQSPKYLFRKEGQNVTLSCEQNLNHDAMYWYRQDPGQGLRLIYYSQIVNDFQKGDIAEGYSVSREKKESFPLTVTSAQKNPTAFYLCASTKGQGNSNQPQHFGDGTRLSIL.

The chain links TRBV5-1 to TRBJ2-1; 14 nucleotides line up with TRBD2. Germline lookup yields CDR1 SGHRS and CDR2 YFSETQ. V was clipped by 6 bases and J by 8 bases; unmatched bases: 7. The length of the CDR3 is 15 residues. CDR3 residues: CASTTSGGAVDEQFF. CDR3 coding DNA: TGCGCCAGCACGACTAGCGGGGGGGCCGTTGATGAGCAGTTCTTC.

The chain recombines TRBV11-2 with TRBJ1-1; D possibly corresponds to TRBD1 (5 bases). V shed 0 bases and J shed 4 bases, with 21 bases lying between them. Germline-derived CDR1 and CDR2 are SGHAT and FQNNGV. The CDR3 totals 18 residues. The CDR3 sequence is CASSLDGRGGGRGTEAFF. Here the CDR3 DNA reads TGTGCCAGCAGCTTAGATGGTAGGGGCGGGGGAAGAGGCACTGAAGCTTTCTTT.

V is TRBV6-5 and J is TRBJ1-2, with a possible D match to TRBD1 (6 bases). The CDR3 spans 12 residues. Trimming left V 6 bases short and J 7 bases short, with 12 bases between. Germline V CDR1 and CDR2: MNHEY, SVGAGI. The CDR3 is CASSRGNGGYTF. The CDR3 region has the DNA TGTGCCAGCAGCAGGGGAAACGGTGGCTACACCTTC.

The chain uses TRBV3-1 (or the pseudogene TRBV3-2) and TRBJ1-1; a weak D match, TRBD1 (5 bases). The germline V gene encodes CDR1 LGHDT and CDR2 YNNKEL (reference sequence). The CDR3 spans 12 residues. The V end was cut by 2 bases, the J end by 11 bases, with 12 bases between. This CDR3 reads CASSQRLEGAFF. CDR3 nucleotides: TGTGCCAGCAGCCAAAGATTGGAGGGGGCTTTCTTT.

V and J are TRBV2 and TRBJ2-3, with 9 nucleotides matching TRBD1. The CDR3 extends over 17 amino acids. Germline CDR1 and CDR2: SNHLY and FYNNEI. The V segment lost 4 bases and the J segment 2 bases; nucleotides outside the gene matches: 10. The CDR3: CASSGLWTGENTDTQYF. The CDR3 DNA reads TGTGCCAGCAGTGGACTTTGGACAGGGGAAAACACAGATACGCAGTATTTT.

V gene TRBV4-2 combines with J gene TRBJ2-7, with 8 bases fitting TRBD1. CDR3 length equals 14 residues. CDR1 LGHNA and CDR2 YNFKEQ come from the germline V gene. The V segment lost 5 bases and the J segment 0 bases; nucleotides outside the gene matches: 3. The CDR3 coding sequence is TGTGCCAGCAGCTCAGACAGGGGCTCCTACGAGCAGTACTTC. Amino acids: CASSSDRGSYEQYF.

The CDR3 region is CASSLEPGETQYF. The CDR3 DNA sequence: TGTGCCAGCAGCCTAGAACCGGGGGAGACCCAGTACTTC. This chain joins TRBV5-6 and TRBJ2-5, with D possibly TRBD2 on 5 matching bases. This CDR3 contains 13 residues. Germline CDR1 reads SGHDT; CDR2 reads YYEEEE. Trimming removed 4 bases at V and 5 bases at J, with 12 bases between.

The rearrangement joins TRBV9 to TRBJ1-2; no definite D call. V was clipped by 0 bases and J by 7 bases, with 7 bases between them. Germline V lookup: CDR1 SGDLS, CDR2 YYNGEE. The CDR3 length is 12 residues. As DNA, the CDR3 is TGTGCCAGCAGCGTAGGTGGGCCTGGCTACACCTTC. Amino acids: CASSVGGPGYTF.

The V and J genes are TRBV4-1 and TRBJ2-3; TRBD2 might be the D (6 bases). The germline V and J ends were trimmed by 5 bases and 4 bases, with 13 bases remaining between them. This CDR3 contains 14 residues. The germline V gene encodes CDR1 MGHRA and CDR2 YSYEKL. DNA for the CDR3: TGCGCCAGCAGCTTGCGAGCGGGTCCAGATACGCAGTATTTT. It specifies CASSLRAGPDTQYF.

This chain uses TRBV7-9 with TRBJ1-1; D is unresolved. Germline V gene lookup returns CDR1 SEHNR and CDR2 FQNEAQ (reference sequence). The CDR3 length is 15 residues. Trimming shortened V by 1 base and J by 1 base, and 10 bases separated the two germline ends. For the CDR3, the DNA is TGTGCCAGCAGCTTAGAGTTGAGGAGGAACACTGAAGCTTTCTTT. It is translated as CASSLELRRNTEAFF.

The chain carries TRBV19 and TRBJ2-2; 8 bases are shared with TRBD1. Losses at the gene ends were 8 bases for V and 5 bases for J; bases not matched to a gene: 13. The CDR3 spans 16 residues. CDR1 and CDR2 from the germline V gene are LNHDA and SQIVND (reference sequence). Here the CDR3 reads CASGDRSRSDTGELFF. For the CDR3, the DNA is TGTGCCAGTGGGGACAGGAGCCGCTCGGATACCGGGGAGCTGTTTTTT.

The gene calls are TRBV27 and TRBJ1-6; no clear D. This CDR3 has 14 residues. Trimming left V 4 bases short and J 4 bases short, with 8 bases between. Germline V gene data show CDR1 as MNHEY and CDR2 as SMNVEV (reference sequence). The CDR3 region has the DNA TGTGCCAGCAGTTCCGGGTTTTATAATTCACCCCTCCACTTT. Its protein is CASSSGFYNSPLHF.

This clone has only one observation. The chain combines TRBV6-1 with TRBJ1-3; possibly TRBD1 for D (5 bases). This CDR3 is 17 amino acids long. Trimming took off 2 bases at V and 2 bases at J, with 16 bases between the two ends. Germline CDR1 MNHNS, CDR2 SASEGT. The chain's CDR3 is CASSEPVGEGTGNTIYF. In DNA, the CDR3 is TGTGCCAGCAGTGAACCGGTCGGGGAGGGGACTGGAAACACCATATATTTT.

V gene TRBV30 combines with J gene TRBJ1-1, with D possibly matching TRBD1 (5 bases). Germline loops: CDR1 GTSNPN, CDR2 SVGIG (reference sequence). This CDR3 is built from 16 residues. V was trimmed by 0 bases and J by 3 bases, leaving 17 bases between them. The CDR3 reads CAWSVWHSGGDTEAFF. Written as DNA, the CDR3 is TGTGCCTGGAGTGTATGGCATTCGGGGGGGGACACTGAAGCTTTCTTT.

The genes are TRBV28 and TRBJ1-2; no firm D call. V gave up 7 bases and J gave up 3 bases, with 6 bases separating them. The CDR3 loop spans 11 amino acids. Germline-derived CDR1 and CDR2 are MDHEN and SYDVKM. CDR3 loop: CASNFDYGYTF. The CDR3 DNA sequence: TGTGCCAGCAACTTCGACTATGGCTACACCTTC.

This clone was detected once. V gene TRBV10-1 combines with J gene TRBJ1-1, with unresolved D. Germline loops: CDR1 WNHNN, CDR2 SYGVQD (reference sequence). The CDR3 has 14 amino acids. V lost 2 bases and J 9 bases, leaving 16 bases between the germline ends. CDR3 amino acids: CASSEKVTGSQAFF. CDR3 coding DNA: TGCGCCAGCAGTGAGAAAGTTACGGGGTCCCAAGCTTTCTTT.

This CDR3 reads CASSHRASGDYEQYF. For the CDR3, the DNA is TGCGCCAGCAGCCATCGGGCTAGCGGGGACTACGAGCAGTACTTC. V gene TRBV4-1 combines with J gene TRBJ2-7; 9 bases are shared with TRBD2. J gave up 3 bases and V 3 bases, and 6 bases lay outside the gene matches. The CDR3 has 15 residues. Looked up from germline, CDR1 is MGHRA and CDR2 is YSYEKL.

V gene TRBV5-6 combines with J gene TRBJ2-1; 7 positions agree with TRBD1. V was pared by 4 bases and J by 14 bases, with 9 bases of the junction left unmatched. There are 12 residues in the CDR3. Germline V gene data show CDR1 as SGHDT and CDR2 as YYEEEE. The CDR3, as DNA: TGTGCCAGCAGCGCCCAGGACAGGTGGGAGTTCTTC. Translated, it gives CASSAQDRWEFF.

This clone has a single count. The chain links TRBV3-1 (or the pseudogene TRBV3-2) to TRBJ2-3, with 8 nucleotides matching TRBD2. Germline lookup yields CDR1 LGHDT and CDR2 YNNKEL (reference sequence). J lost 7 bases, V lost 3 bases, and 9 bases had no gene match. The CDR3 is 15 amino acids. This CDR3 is CASSHVRGGRYTQYF. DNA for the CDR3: TGTGCCAGCAGCCACGTCCGGGGGGGACGATATACGCAGTATTTT.

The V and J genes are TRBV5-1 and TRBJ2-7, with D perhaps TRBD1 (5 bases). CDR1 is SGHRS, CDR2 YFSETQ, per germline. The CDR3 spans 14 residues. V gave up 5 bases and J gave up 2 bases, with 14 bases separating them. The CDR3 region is CASSDPDTPYEQYF. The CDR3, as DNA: TGCGCCAGCAGTGATCCGGACACCCCCTACGAGCAGTACTTC. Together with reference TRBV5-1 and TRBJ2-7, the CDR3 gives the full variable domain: KAGVTQTPRYLIKTRGQQVTLSCSPISGHRSVSWYQQTPGQGLQFLFEYFSETQRNKGNFPGRFSGRQFSNSRSEMNVSTLELGDSALYLCASSDPDTPYEQYFGPGTRLTVT.

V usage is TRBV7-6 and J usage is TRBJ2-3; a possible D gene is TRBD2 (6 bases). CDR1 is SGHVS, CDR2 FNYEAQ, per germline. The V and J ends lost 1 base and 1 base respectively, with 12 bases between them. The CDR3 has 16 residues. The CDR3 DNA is TGTGCCAGCAGCTTAGGCTCTGGCGGGGGCACAGATACGCAGTATTTT. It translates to CASSLGSGGGTDTQYF.

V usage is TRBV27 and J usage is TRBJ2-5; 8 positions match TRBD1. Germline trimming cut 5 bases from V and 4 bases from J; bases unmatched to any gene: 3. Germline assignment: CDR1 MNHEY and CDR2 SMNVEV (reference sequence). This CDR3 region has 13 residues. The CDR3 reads CASSGDRRETQYF. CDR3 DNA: TGTGCCAGCAGTGGGGACAGGCGAGAGACCCAGTACTTC.

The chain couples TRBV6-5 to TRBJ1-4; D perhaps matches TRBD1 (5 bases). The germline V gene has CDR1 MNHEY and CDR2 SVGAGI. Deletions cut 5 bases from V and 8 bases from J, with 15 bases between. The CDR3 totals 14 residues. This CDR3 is CASSLDKAWEKLFF. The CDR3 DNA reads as TGTGCCAGCAGTCTGGACAAGGCTTGGGAAAAACTGTTTTTT.

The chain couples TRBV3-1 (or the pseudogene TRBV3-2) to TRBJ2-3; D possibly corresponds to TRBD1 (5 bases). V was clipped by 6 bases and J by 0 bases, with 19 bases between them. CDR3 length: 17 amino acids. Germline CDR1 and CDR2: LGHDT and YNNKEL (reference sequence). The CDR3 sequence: CASSSQRIQVSTDTQYF. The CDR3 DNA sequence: TGTGCCAGCAGTTCTCAGCGCATACAGGTTAGCACAGATACGCAGTATTTT.